This TCR beta chain originates from a study of T cell repertoires in cytomegalovirus infection (dated by TCRdb to about 2019). As for the study more broadly: Alongside well-studied HLA-B-restricted epitopes, the peptide stimulations were aimed at recently identified HLA-C-restricted CMV epitopes, whose presentation resists viral immunomodulation. Donor HLA type was relevant to the analysis, as public TCR beta signatures indicated carriage of CMV infection together with the matching HLA type. Paper-wide results and their limitations: In both this cohort and an independent cohort of several hundred donors, the cumulative frequency of public TCR beta family members distinguished carriers of CMV infection plus the relevant HLA type. The ex vivo response was dominated by HLA-C-restricted CMV-specific TCR beta clonotypes, which also provided the single most frequent clonotype in two of eight donors.

The treatment or condition label here, explained by the study, means: in vitro stimulation with specific CMV peptide epitopes to enrich CMV-specific T cells. This sample was sequenced with an Illumina HiSeq 1500. TCRdb reanalyzed the raw reads on its own, using fastp at Q25 for trimming and MiXCR for clone calling, and kept in-frame beta chains. Rows with a matching CDR3 protein are joined into one entry that keeps the most common DNA and genes. Across this sample there are around 95,000 distinct CDR3 sequences, with around 32% seen only once. The top ten clonotypes cover over 60% of the sample. CDR1 and CDR2 were assigned from the germline V gene as SGHVS and FQNEAQ. CDR3 length: 17 amino acids, cysteine to phenylalanine. Only the CDR3 DNA is retained, 51 bases long and in frame from the first base. Unmatched junction bases come to 9, with V trimmed by 0 bases and J by 4 bases. This clonotype was seen a handful of times. Its cognate antigen has yet to be identified. No much larger clonotype is one base removed from it; base qualities were not supplied.

The receptor comes from a human donor in good health (CMV status not recorded). Some clones in this sample may be carry-over from other donors' samples. The V gene is TRBV7-8 and the J gene is TRBJ1-5; 7 junctional bases match TRBD1. The sequencing used CD8+ T cells from cultured PBMCs, collected from culture after CMV antigen stimulation. At the DNA level, the sequence is TGTGCCAGCAGCTTAGCGAGATACAGGGGCGGAAATCAGCCCCAGCATTTT. The translation is CASSLARYRGGNQPQHF.